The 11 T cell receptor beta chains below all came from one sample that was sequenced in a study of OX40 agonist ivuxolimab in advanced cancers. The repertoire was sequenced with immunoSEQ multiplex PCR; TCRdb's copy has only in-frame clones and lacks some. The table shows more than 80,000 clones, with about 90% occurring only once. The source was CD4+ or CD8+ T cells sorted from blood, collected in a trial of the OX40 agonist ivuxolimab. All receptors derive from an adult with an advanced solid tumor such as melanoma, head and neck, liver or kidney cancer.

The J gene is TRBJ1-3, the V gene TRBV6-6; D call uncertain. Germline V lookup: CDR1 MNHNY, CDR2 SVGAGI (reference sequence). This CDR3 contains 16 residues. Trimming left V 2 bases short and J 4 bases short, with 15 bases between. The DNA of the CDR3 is TGTGCCAGCAGTTACCTCACGGTTAATGTCGGAAACACCATATATTTT. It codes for CASSYLTVNVGNTIYF.

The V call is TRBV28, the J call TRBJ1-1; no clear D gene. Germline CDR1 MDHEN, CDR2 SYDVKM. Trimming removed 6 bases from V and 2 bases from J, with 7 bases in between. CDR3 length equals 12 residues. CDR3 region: CASRAGNTEAFF. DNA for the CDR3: TGTGCCAGCAGGGCGGGTAACACTGAAGCTTTCTTT.

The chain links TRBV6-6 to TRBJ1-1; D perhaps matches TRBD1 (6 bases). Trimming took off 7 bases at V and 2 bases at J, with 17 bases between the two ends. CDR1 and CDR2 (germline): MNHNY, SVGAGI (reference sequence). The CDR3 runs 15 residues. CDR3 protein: CASTAGGQPNTEAFF. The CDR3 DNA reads TGTGCCAGCACCGCGGGTGGACAGCCAAACACTGAAGCTTTCTTT.

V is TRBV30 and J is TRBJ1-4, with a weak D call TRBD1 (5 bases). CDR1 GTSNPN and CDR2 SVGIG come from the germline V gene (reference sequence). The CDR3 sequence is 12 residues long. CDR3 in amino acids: CAGTATNEKLFF. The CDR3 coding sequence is TGTGCTGGGACCGCAACTAATGAAAAACTGTTTTTT.

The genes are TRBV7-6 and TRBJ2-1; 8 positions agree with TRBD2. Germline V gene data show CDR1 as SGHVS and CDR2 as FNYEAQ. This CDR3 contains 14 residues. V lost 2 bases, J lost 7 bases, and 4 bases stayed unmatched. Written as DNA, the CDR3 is TGTGCCAGCAGCTTAAATAGCGGGAATAATGAGCAGTTCTTC. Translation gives CASSLNSGNNEQFF. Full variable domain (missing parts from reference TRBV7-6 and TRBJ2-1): GAGVSQSPRYKVTKRGQDVALRCDPISGHVSLYWYRQALGQGPEFLTYFNYEAQQDKSGLPNDRFSAERPEGSISTLTIQRTEQRDSAMYRCASSLNSGNNEQFFGPGTRLTVL.

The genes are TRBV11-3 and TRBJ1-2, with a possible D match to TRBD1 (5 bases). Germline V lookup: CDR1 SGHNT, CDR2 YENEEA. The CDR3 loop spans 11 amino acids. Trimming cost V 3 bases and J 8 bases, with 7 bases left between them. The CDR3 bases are TGTGCCAGCAGCTTTCGGGACGGCTACACCTTC. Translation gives CASSFRDGYTF. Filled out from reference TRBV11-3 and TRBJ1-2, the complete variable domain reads EAGVVQSPRYKIIEKKQPVAFWCNPISGHNTLYWYLQNLGQGPELLIRYENEEAVDDSQLPKDRFSAERLKGVDSTLKIQPAELGDSAVYLCASSFRDGYTFGSGTRLTVV.

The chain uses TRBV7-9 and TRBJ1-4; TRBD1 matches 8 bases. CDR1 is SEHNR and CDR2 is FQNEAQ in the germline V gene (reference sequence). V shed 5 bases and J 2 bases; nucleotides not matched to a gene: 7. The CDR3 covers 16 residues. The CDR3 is CASSLDRDFTNEKLFF. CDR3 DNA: TGTGCCAGCAGCCTGGACAGGGATTTCACTAATGAAAAACTGTTTTTT.

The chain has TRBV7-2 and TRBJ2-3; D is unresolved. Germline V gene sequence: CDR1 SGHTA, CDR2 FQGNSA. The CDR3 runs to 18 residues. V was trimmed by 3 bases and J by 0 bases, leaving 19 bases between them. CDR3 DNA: TGTGCCAGCAGCTTGGGTCGTCGGGCAGGCGGTAGCACAGATACGCAGTATTTT. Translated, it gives CASSLGRRAGGSTDTQYF.

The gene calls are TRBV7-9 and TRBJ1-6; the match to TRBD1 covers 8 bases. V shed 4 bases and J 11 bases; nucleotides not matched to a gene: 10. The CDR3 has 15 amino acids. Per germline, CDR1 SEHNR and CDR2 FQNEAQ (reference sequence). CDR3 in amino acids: CASSSRAGGPPPLHF. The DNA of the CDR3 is TGTGCCAGCAGCTCCCGGGCAGGGGGCCCTCCACCCCTCCACTTT.

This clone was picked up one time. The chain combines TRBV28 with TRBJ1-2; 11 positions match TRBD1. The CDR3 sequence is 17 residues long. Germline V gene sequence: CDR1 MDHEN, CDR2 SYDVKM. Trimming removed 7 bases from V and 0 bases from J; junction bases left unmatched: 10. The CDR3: CASILNAGQGANYGYTF. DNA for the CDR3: TGTGCCAGCATTCTAAACGCGGGACAGGGGGCTAACTATGGCTACACCTTC.

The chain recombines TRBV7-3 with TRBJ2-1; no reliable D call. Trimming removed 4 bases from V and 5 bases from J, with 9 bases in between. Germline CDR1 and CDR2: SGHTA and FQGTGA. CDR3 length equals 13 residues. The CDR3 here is CASSSTRDNEQFF. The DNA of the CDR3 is TGTGCCAGCAGCTCTACTCGGGACAATGAGCAGTTCTTC.